These 9 T cell receptor beta chains came from one sample sequenced in a study of blood T cell repertoires in COVID-19. The table came from immunoSEQ multiplex PCR; TCRdb's copy has only in-frame clones and leaves some out. The sample contains roughly 240,000 clones, 65% to 90% of which appear only once. The sample comprised peripheral blood. These receptors originate from a man in his fifties or sixties with COVID-19, enrolled during active disease.

The chain combines TRBV2 with TRBJ1-4, with TRBD1 as a possible D gene (5 bases). The germline CDR1 and CDR2 sequences are SNHLY and FYNNEI. Trimming took off 6 bases at V and 5 bases at J, with 10 bases between the two ends. CDR3 length equals 13 residues. Here the CDR3 DNA reads TGTGCCAGCAGCAGGGAAGTGAATGAAAAACTGTTTTTT. It specifies CASSREVNEKLFF.

There are a few counts of this clone. The chain combines TRBV28 with TRBJ1-6, with a tentative D call TRBD1 (5 bases). From germline, CDR1 is MDHEN and CDR2 SYDVKM. Between the trimmed V and J ends, which lost 5 bases and 7 bases, there was a span of 15 bases. The CDR3 has 15 amino acids. The CDR3 here is CASSGGVVGNSPLHF. CDR3 in DNA: TGTGCCAGCAGTGGAGGGGTCGTAGGAAATTCACCCCTCCACTTT.

This sequence joins TRBV29-1 and TRBJ2-5; 10 bases line up with TRBD1. The junction had 11 bases not matched to a gene; V was cut back by 5 bases and J by 5 bases. The CDR3 loop spans 15 amino acids. Germline assignment: CDR1 SQVTM and CDR2 ANQGSEA. The CDR3 protein is CSVSRQGAMLETQYF. The CDR3 coding sequence is TGCAGCGTTTCCCGACAGGGGGCGATGTTGGAGACCCAGTACTTC.

The rearrangement joins TRBV28 to TRBJ2-4; D not certain. Germline CDR1 MDHEN, CDR2 SYDVKM. Between the trimmed V and J ends, which lost 2 bases and 6 bases, there was a span of 8 bases. CDR3 length: 13 amino acids. The CDR3 reads CASSLHSTNIQYF. In DNA, the CDR3 is TGTGCCAGCAGTTTACACAGTACAAACATTCAGTACTTC.

This rearrangement joins TRBV3-1 (or the pseudogene TRBV3-2) to TRBJ2-5, with D possibly matching TRBD1 (6 bases). This CDR3 spans 14 amino acids. Germline V CDR1 and CDR2: LGHDT, YNNKEL (reference sequence). Deletions cut 1 base from V and 5 bases from J, with 11 bases between. The CDR3 DNA follows: TGTGCCAGCAGCCAAGCAGGACAGCGGGAGACCCAGTACTTC. Its translation is CASSQAGQRETQYF.

This clone turned up a few times. The chain couples TRBV6-5 to TRBJ1-2; 10 bases map to TRBD1. V lost 9 bases, J lost 7 bases, and 8 bases stayed unmatched. The CDR3 runs 13 residues. Germline lookup yields CDR1 MNHEY and CDR2 SVGAGI. The CDR3 DNA reads TGTGCCAGTACTGACAGGGGGCGGGGTGGCTACACCTTC. Translated: CASTDRGRGGYTF.

This sequence joins TRBV6-2 or TRBV6-3 and TRBJ1-2; maybe TRBD1 (5 bases). Germline V gene data show CDR1 as MNHEY and CDR2 as SVGEGT. The CDR3 runs to 13 residues. Between the trimmed V and J ends, which lost 6 bases and 5 bases, there was a span of 13 bases. CDR3: CASSTTVFYGYTF. The CDR3 bases are TGTGCCAGCAGCACGACAGTCTTTTATGGCTACACCTTC.

The rearrangement links TRBV9 to TRBJ1-6, with 8 bases aligning to TRBD1. Looked up from germline, CDR1 is SGDLS and CDR2 is YYNGEE. Unmatched junction bases numbered 11, after V lost 3 bases and J lost 6 bases. This CDR3 has 17 amino acids. The CDR3: CASSGSTGEIGNSPLHF. CDR3 DNA: TGTGCCAGCAGCGGCTCGACAGGGGAGATTGGTAATTCACCCCTCCACTTT.

This clone was counted once. The chain combines TRBV7-2 with TRBJ2-1; 8 bases line up with TRBD2. This CDR3 spans 16 amino acids. Unmatched junction bases numbered 5, after V lost 0 bases and J lost 4 bases. The germline gives CDR1 SGHTA, CDR2 FQGNSA. CDR3 sequence reads: CASSLAGSGAYNEQFF. Written as DNA, the CDR3 is TGTGCCAGCAGCTTAGCCGGTAGCGGGGCGTACAATGAGCAGTTCTTC.